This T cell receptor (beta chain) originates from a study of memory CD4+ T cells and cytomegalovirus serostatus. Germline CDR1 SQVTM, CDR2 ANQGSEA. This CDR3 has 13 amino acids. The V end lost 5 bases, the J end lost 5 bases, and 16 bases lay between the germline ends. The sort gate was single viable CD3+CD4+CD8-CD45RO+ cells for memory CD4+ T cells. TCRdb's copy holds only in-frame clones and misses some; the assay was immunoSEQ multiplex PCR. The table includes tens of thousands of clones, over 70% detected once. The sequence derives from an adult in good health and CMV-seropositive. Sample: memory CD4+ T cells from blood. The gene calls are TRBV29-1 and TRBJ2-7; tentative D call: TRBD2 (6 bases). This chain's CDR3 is CSVIGGIVHEQYF. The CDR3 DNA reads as TGCAGCGTTATAGGCGGGATAGTCCACGAGCAGTACTTC.